The 24 T cell receptor beta chains below all came from one sample that was sequenced in a study of blood T cells in healthy people across ages. Through a sample-barcoded 5' primer and a J-beta primer mix, a second PCR was run for about 6 to 12 cycles. TCRdb used MiXCR to reprocess the 5' RACE reads, holding one entry per CDR3 protein. The table records 550,000 to 750,000 distinct CDR3 sequences, roughly 21% of them present only once. Sequences were obtained from blood. These TCRs come from an older man in good health.

This sequence joins TRBV10-3 and TRBJ2-3, with 8 bases fitting TRBD2. CDR1 is ENHRY, CDR2 SYGVKD, per germline. With 8 bases clipped from V and 2 bases from J, the junction kept 3 bases outside the gene matches. CDR3 length equals 13 residues. CDR3 region: CAIGGGLTDTQYF. CDR3 bases: TGTGCCATCGGCGGGGGGCTCACAGATACGCAGTATTTT.

This clonotype has only a few counts. The chain has TRBV6-2 or TRBV6-3 and TRBJ2-1; no firm D call. From germline, CDR1 is MNHEY and CDR2 SVGEGT. The CDR3 extends over 14 amino acids. V was shortened by 5 bases and J by 7 bases, with 15 bases between the two germline ends. CDR3 residues: CASSAGEETNEQFF. The CDR3, as DNA: TGTGCCAGCAGTGCTGGGGAAGAGACGAATGAGCAGTTCTTC.

This clonotype was counted a few times. This chain connects TRBV11-1 to TRBJ2-1; no clear D gene. Trimming left V 5 bases short and J 8 bases short, with 10 bases between. CDR3 length: 12 amino acids. Germline lookup yields CDR1 SGHAT and CDR2 FQDESV (reference sequence). The CDR3 is CASSRVMDEQFF. CDR3 nucleotide sequence: TGTGCCAGCAGCCGCGTAATGGATGAGCAGTTCTTC.

The V call is TRBV5-1, the J call TRBJ1-1, with a tentative D call TRBD1 (6 bases). This CDR3 is 15 amino acids long. Per the germline V gene, CDR1 is SGHRS and CDR2 is YFSETQ. V was clipped by 4 bases and J by 5 bases, with 18 bases between them. CDR3 in amino acids: CASSPHQGKGTEAFF. DNA of the CDR3: TGCGCCAGCAGCCCGCATCAGGGGAAGGGTACTGAAGCTTTCTTT.

The chain uses TRBV24-1 and TRBJ2-1, with TRBD2 matching 10 bases. The CDR3 runs to 15 residues. Germline CDR1 and CDR2: KGHDR and SFDVKD. J was trimmed by 7 bases and V by 1 base; bases with no gene match: 3. CDR3 region: CATSDLAGGSNEQFF. In nucleotides, the CDR3 is TGTGCCACCAGTGATTTAGCGGGAGGGTCGAATGAGCAGTTCTTC.

This clonotype was detected many times. The genes are TRBV20-1 and TRBJ2-4; perhaps TRBD2 as D (6 bases). Germline CDR1 DFQATT, CDR2 SNEGSKA (reference sequence). The CDR3 covers 16 residues. Trimming took 6 bases from V and 2 from J, leaving 20 bases between them. In DNA, the CDR3 is TGCAGTGCCGAACCAAAGGGACTTCTTTCCAAAAACATTCAGTACTTC. Its translation is CSAEPKGLLSKNIQYF.

This clonotype was counted between two and nine times. A read error is possible here, since a much larger clone lies one base away. This sequence joins TRBV7-3 and TRBJ1-1, with D uncertain. Germline-derived CDR1 and CDR2 are SGHTA and FQGTGA. The CDR3 length is 13 residues. CDR3 protein: CARSPSPDTEAFF. CDR3 sequence (DNA): TGTGCCCGCAGCCCCTCCCCGGATACTGAAGCTTTCTTT.

This sequence joins TRBV28 and TRBJ2-2; a possible D gene is TRBD2 (5 bases). V was cut by 2 bases and J by 2 bases, with 9 bases left in between. CDR3 length: 15 residues. CDR1 is MDHEN and CDR2 is SYDVKM in the germline V gene. The DNA for the CDR3 is TGTGCCAGCAGTTTAAGCCTAGCAAACACCGGGGAGCTGTTTTTT. This codes for CASSLSLANTGELFF.

The chain recombines TRBV9 with TRBJ2-1; D may be TRBD2 (5 bases). There are 12 residues in the CDR3. From germline, CDR1 is SGDLS and CDR2 YYNGEE. V was clipped by 9 bases and J by 0 bases, with 7 bases between them. CDR3 in amino acids: CATEGSYNEQFF. The CDR3 DNA reads TGTGCCACTGAGGGCTCCTACAATGAGCAGTTCTTC.

Remarks on this clonotype: A much larger clone sits a single nucleotide away, making a read error possible. The chain employs TRBV6-2 or TRBV6-3 and TRBJ2-7; TRBD2 matches 7 bases. The J segment lost 2 bases and the V segment lost 2 bases, leaving 3 bases of the junction unmatched. The CDR3 totals 14 residues. Per the germline V gene, CDR1 is MNHEY and CDR2 is SVGEGT. CDR3 nucleotides: TGTGCCAGCAGTTACCAAGCGGGACCCTACGAGCAGTACTTC. Translating it yields CASSYQAGPYEQYF.

J is TRBJ1-2 and V is TRBV20-1; D gene unclear. V lost 0 bases and J 0 bases, leaving 8 bases between the germline ends. The CDR3 loop spans 14 amino acids. Germline V gives CDR1 DFQATT, CDR2 SNEGSKA (reference sequence). The CDR3 loop is CSARDPGANYGYTF. CDR3 nucleotides: TGCAGTGCTAGAGATCCAGGAGCTAACTATGGCTACACCTTC.

The chain recombines TRBV4-3 with TRBJ2-3; no firm D call. Germline V gene lookup returns CDR1 LGHNA and CDR2 YSLEER. The CDR3 contains 17 residues. The V gene lost 0 bases and the J gene lost 0 bases, with 13 bases spanning the gap. CDR3: CASSQDLWTESTDTQYF. The CDR3, as DNA: TGCGCCAGCAGCCAAGATCTCTGGACGGAGAGCACAGATACGCAGTATTTT.

The genes are TRBV6-2 or TRBV6-3 and TRBJ1-1; 7 nucleotides match TRBD1. This CDR3 comprises 15 residues. The trim removed 4 bases at V and 4 bases at J, leaving 9 bases unmatched. Germline CDR1 reads MNHEY; CDR2 reads SVGEGT. CDR3 region: CASSSITGDRTEAFF. CDR3 nucleotides: TGTGCCAGCAGTTCAATTACAGGGGATCGCACTGAAGCTTTCTTT.

In this sample, this clonotype turned up many times. This chain uses TRBV21-1 with TRBJ2-1; the table calls TRBD2, which could not be checked here. TRBV21-1 is described as a pseudogene. The CDR3 runs to 15 residues. CDR3 in DNA: TGTGCCAGCAGCGAGGGACTAGCGGGAGTAAATGAGCAGTTCTTC. This codes for CASSEGLAGVNEQFF.

This clonotype has just one count. The chain joins TRBV20-1 to TRBJ2-1, with a tentative D call TRBD1 (7 bases). This CDR3 has 13 amino acids. The ends were cut back, 3 bases at V and 16 bases at J, with 22 bases in the middle. Germline V lookup: CDR1 DFQATT, CDR2 SNEGSKA (reference sequence). The CDR3 coding sequence is TGCAGTGCTAGTGACTACAGGGGAGGTGGAAGTTTCTTC. Amino acids: CSASDYRGGGSFF.

The chain links TRBV5-1 to TRBJ1-3; tentative D call: TRBD1 (6 bases). CDR3 length equals 14 residues. Trimming took 4 bases from V and 0 from J, leaving 8 bases between them. The germline CDR1 and CDR2 sequences are SGHRS and YFSETQ. In DNA, the CDR3 is TGCGCCAGCAGCCGGACAGCCTCTGGAAACACCATATATTTT. Translation: CASSRTASGNTIYF.

This clonotype was counted ten times or more. The chain has TRBV25-1 and TRBJ1-1, with 7 bases lining up with TRBD1. This CDR3 is 13 amino acids long. Unmatched junction bases numbered 3, after V lost 2 bases and J lost 6 bases. The germline V gene encodes CDR1 MGHDK and CDR2 SYGVNS. The CDR3 DNA reads as TGTGCCAGCAGTGAACCTACAGGGGCTGAAGCTTTCTTT. This sequence encodes CASSEPTGAEAFF. The whole variable domain, remainder taken from reference TRBV25-1 and TRBJ1-1, is EADIYQTPRYLVIGTGKKITLECSQTMGHDKMYWYQQDPGMELHLIHYSYGVNSTEKGDLSSESTVSRIRTEHFPLTLESARPSHTSQYLCASSEPTGAEAFFGQGTRLTVV.

This chain connects TRBV20-1 to TRBJ1-2; 10 nucleotides line up with TRBD1. J gave up 4 bases and V 1 base, and 3 bases lay outside the gene matches. Germline values: CDR1 DFQATT, CDR2 SNEGSKA (reference sequence). The CDR3 length is 14 residues. The CDR3 protein is CSARVRDRGYGYTF. The CDR3 region has the DNA TGCAGTGCTAGAGTCCGGGACAGGGGCTATGGCTACACCTTC.

The chain is built from TRBV12-3 or TRBV12-4 and TRBJ1-1, with a possible D match to TRBD1 (5 bases). This CDR3 contains 15 residues. Trimming took off 4 bases at V and 1 base at J, with 13 bases between the two ends. The CDR3 nucleotides are TGTGCCAGCAGTTCCCAGGGCGGCGGGAACACTGAAGCTTTCTTT. It translates to CASSSQGGGNTEAFF.

This chain connects TRBV28 to TRBJ2-5; 11 bases are a match to TRBD1. The V gene's germline CDR1 is MDHEN and CDR2 SYDVKM. This CDR3 has 15 residues. V gave up 6 bases and J gave up 5 bases; unmatched junction bases: 8. For the CDR3, the DNA is TGTGCCAGCAGGTTTGGACAGGGGGCGCGTGAGACCCAGTACTTC. Its protein product is CASRFGQGARETQYF.

This sequence joins TRBV7-9 and TRBJ2-7, with 7 bases lining up with TRBD1. CDR3 length: 14 amino acids. V lost 4 bases to trimming and J lost 5 bases; unmatched junction nucleotides: 8. From germline, CDR1 is SEHNR and CDR2 FQNEAQ (reference sequence). The CDR3 spells CASSCEAGGNEQYF. DNA of the CDR3: TGTGCCAGCAGCTGCGAGGCAGGGGGTAACGAGCAGTACTTC.

This clonotype occurred once. The chain couples TRBV14 to TRBJ2-6; possibly TRBD1 or TRBD2 for D (5 bases each). Germline CDR1 and CDR2: SGHDN and FVKESK. The CDR3 extends over 18 amino acids. Trimming removed 5 bases at V and 0 bases at J, with 17 bases between. CDR3 bases: TGTGCCAGCAGCAAATCGACAGAGGGTTACTCTGGGGCCAACGTCCTGACTTTC. Encoded protein: CASSKSTEGYSGANVLTF. Based on the CDR3 plus reference TRBV14 and TRBJ2-6, the full variable domain is EAGVTQFPSHSVIEKGQTVTLRCDPISGHDNLYWYRRVMGKEIKFLLHFVKESKQDESGMPNNRFLAERTGGTYSTLKVQPAELEDSGVYFCASSKSTEGYSGANVLTFGAGSRLTVL.

This clonotype was counted ten times or more. The chain recombines TRBV13 with TRBJ2-5; 10 nucleotides agree with TRBD2. Gene TRBJ2-7 matches the end of the DNA better, so the J call may be wrong. This CDR3 has 14 residues. Germline V gene lookup returns CDR1 PRHDT and CDR2 FYEKMQ (reference sequence). CDR3 loop: CASSSSGSGYEQYF. Here the CDR3 DNA reads TGTGCCAGCAGCTCTAGCGGGAGTGGCTACGAGCAGTACTTC.

This clonotype occurred a few times. The CDR3 DNA sequence: TGCAGTGCGGCGACTAGCGGGAGGGGGAATGAGCAGTTCTTC. Translating it yields CSAATSGRGNEQFF. The rearrangement uses TRBV20-1 and TRBJ2-1; 14 bases line up with TRBD2. With 6 bases clipped from V and 7 bases from J, the junction kept 5 bases outside the gene matches. Germline CDR1 is DFQATT and CDR2 is SNEGSKA (reference sequence). This CDR3 comprises 14 residues.